The clone carrying this T cell receptor (beta chain) has at least ten counts. The template used for profiling TCR beta VDJ and CDR3 was genomic DNA. Using its own MiXCR run on the reads, TCRdb lists one record per CDR3 protein. The sample has 250,000 or so distinct CDR3 sequences; around 45% are singletons. Germline-derived CDR1 and CDR2 are SGHVS and FQNEAQ. This CDR3 spans 13 amino acids. V lost 3 bases and J lost 3, with 5 bases in between. The sample belongs to a study of CD8+CD57+ T cells in acquired aplastic anemia. Patients included in sequencing had previously demonstrated CD8+CD57+ cell expansion by flow cytometry.

The sequencing input was sorted CD4+, CD8+, or CD8+CD57+ T cells (not recorded which) from PBMCs. The sequence came from a human donor with aplastic anemia. The V gene is TRBV7-8, the J gene TRBJ2-2, with D perhaps matching TRBD1 or TRBD2 (5 bases each). In nucleotides, the CDR3 is TGTGCCAGCAGCTTGGGGGACACCGGGGAGCTGTTTTTT. It encodes CASSLGDTGELFF. The whole variable domain, remainder taken from reference TRBV7-8 and TRBJ2-2, is GAGVSQSPRYKVAKRGQDVALRCDPISGHVSLFWYQQALGQGPEFLTYFQNEAQLDKSGLPSDRFFAERPEGSVSTLKIQRTQQEDSAVYLCASSLGDTGELFFGEGSRLTVL.